Each of the 15 T cell receptor beta chains below was sequenced from the same sample in a study of blood T cell repertoires in COVID-19. Libraries were prepared by immunoSEQ multiplex PCR; TCRdb keeps only in-frame clonotypes and omits some of them. This sample has 200,000 to 300,000 clones, with approximately 83% found just once. The sequenced sample was peripheral blood. The receptors were gathered from a man aged 40-49 years with acute or convalescent COVID-19.

This chain uses TRBV5-6 with TRBJ2-7; TRBD1 matches 7 bases. J gave up 1 base and V 3 bases, and 10 bases lay outside the gene matches. The V gene's germline CDR1 is SGHDT and CDR2 YYEEEE. This CDR3 comprises 16 residues. CDR3 nucleotide sequence: TGTGCCAGCAGCTGGGTTTTAGGACAGGTATCCTACGAGCAGTACTTC. Translating gives CASSWVLGQVSYEQYF. The entire variable domain, with the rest obtained from reference TRBV5-6 and TRBJ2-7, is as follows: DAGVTQSPTHLIKTRGQQVTLRCSPKSGHDTVSWYQQALGQGPQFIFQYYEEEERQRGNFPDRFSGHQFPNYSSELNVNALLLGDSALYLCASSWVLGQVSYEQYFGPGTRLTVT.

V and J are TRBV19 and TRBJ2-1; 10 nucleotides agree with TRBD2. Unmatched junction bases numbered 6, after V lost 7 bases and J lost 0 bases. This CDR3 region has 16 residues. Germline lookup yields CDR1 LNHDA and CDR2 SQIVND (reference sequence). CDR3 DNA sequence: TGTGCCAGTATGAGGGCTAGCGGGAGCTCCTACAATGAGCAGTTCTTC. As protein: CASMRASGSSYNEQFF.

This clone has a handful of counts. The V call is TRBV6-2 or TRBV6-3, the J call TRBJ2-7; TRBD2 matches at 9 bases. CDR3 length: 16 amino acids. Germline V gene data show CDR1 as MNHEY and CDR2 as SVGEGT. V lost 4 bases to trimming and J lost 6 bases; unmatched junction nucleotides: 13. Here the CDR3 reads CASSWAPGLASFEQYF. CDR3 sequence (DNA): TGTGCCAGCAGTTGGGCACCGGGACTAGCATCGTTCGAGCAGTACTTC.

The rearrangement joins TRBV5-4 to TRBJ2-1; D possibly corresponds to TRBD1 (5 bases). CDR1 and CDR2 from the germline V gene are SGHNT and YYREEE (reference sequence). The CDR3 consists of 14 residues. Trimming cost V 2 bases and J 4 bases, with 10 bases left between them. DNA of the CDR3: TGTGCCAGCAGCTTAGGGGCACCTTACAATGAGCAGTTCTTC. Amino acid sequence: CASSLGAPYNEQFF.

The genes are TRBV14 and TRBJ2-2; a weak D match, TRBD1 (6 bases). CDR1 is SGHDN, CDR2 FVKESK, per germline. The CDR3 is 15 amino acids. The V gene lost 4 bases and the J gene lost 4 bases, with 13 bases spanning the gap. CDR3 region: CASSPQTGPTGELFF. The CDR3, as DNA: TGTGCCAGCAGCCCACAGACAGGACCCACCGGGGAGCTGTTTTTT.

Details on this clone: In the same sample, other DNA sequences code for this CDR3. V and J are TRBV20-1 and TRBJ1-2; a possible D gene is TRBD1 (5 bases). Germline V lookup: CDR1 DFQATT, CDR2 SNEGSKA (reference sequence). Trimming pared 1 base from V and 8 bases from J, leaving 8 bases between. CDR3 length: 11 residues. CDR3 bases: TGCAGTGCTAGAGGGGGCGGAGGCTACACCTTC. This sequence encodes CSARGGGGYTF.

The chain employs TRBV14 and TRBJ2-7; 12 bases match TRBD1. Germline lookup yields CDR1 SGHDN and CDR2 FVKESK. With V trimmed by 5 bases and J by 7 bases, 12 bases remained unmatched. This CDR3 has 16 amino acids. CDR3: CASSSFRDRGPREQYF. The CDR3 nucleotides are TGTGCCAGCAGCTCCTTTCGGGACAGGGGGCCAAGGGAGCAGTACTTC.

This chain links TRBV5-5 with TRBJ1-1; 7 bases are a match to TRBD1. Germline trimming cut 2 bases from V and 4 bases from J; bases unmatched to any gene: 17. Per germline, CDR1 SGHKS and CDR2 YYEKEE (reference sequence). This CDR3 spans 18 amino acids. CDR3 DNA: TGTGCCAGCAGCTTTAGGATCACAGGGGCCAGGACTCCCACTGAAGCTTTCTTT. Translation gives CASSFRITGARTPTEAFF.

CDR3 region: CAINTGDSYEQYF. The CDR3 coding sequence is TGTGCCATCAATACGGGTGACTCCTACGAGCAGTACTTC. This chain connects TRBV10-3 to TRBJ2-7, with D uncertain. The CDR3 length is 13 residues. The V end was cut by 7 bases, the J end by 0 bases, with 10 bases between. Germline CDR1 is ENHRY and CDR2 is SYGVKD.

The V gene is TRBV7-8, the J gene TRBJ1-2; TRBD1 aligns across 8 bases. The CDR3 has 15 amino acids. Germline V gene data show CDR1 as SGHVS and CDR2 as FQNEAQ. The J segment lost 6 bases and the V segment lost 2 bases, leaving 8 bases of the junction unmatched. CDR3 loop: CASSLWDRSGDGYTF. CDR3 sequence (DNA): TGTGCCAGCAGCTTATGGGACAGGTCTGGGGATGGCTACACCTTC.

In its sample, this clone was seen a few times. This chain connects TRBV5-1 to TRBJ1-1; D perhaps matches TRBD1 (5 bases). Germline loops: CDR1 SGHRS, CDR2 YFSETQ. V lost 5 bases, J lost 2 bases, and 10 bases lay in between. This CDR3 spans 13 amino acids. In DNA form, the CDR3 reads TGCGCCAGCAGGGCCGACAGAAACACTGAAGCTTTCTTT. Protein sequence: CASRADRNTEAFF.

This sequence joins TRBV4-1 and TRBJ2-5; the match to TRBD2 covers 7 bases. CDR3 length: 15 residues. The ends lost 5 bases at V and 4 bases at J; junction bases unmatched: 10. CDR1 and CDR2 from the germline V gene are MGHRA and YSYEKL. CDR3 coding DNA: TGCGCCAGCAGCAAAACTGGCGGGAGTGGAGAGACCCAGTACTTC. Translating gives CASSKTGGSGETQYF.

The chain combines TRBV10-1 with TRBJ1-1, with D perhaps matching TRBD1 (5 bases). Germline values: CDR1 WNHNN, CDR2 SYGVQD (reference sequence). This CDR3 has 14 residues. Trimming left V 3 bases short and J 4 bases short, with 12 bases between. CDR3 nucleotide sequence: TGCGCCAGCAGTGACGGGGGAGATGGCACTGAAGCTTTCTTT. This translates into CASSDGGDGTEAFF.

The chain uses TRBV5-1 and TRBJ2-2; possibly TRBD1 for D (5 bases). Trimming pared 0 bases from V and 6 bases from J, leaving 12 bases between. The CDR3 extends over 15 amino acids. Germline CDR1 and CDR2: SGHRS and YFSETQ. The CDR3 is CASSLVSRVPGELFF. Here the CDR3 DNA reads TGCGCCAGCAGCTTGGTATCCAGGGTCCCCGGGGAGCTGTTTTTT.

This chain joins TRBV19 and TRBJ2-7; weak D call: TRBD1 (6 bases). From germline, CDR1 is LNHDA and CDR2 SQIVND (reference sequence). The V end was cut by 3 bases, the J end by 3 bases, with 9 bases between. The length of the CDR3 is 13 residues. The CDR3 is CASSIHRDYEQYF. CDR3 DNA sequence: TGTGCCAGTAGTATCCACAGGGACTACGAGCAGTACTTC.